This TCR beta chain was obtained from a study of cytomegalovirus exposure and HLA in healthy donors. As for the study in general: The approximately 120 validation repertoires were produced on the same platform as the approximately 620 repertoires of the first cohort. This was reported in a later analysis. General study findings and limits: Among TCR beta chains, those listed as cytomegalovirus-associated numbered over 150.

TCRdb's table, derived via immunoSEQ multiplex PCR, lists solely in-frame clones and lacks some. The sample yields approximately 120,000 clones, roughly 90% seen once. Separate from the approximately 720-subject first cohort was the approximately 130-subject validation cohort, to which the donors belonged. The CDR3 has 13 residues. Trimming stripped 1 base from V and 8 bases from J, with 9 bases between. Looked up from germline, CDR1 is SGHDT and CDR2 is YYEEEE. This clone appeared a few times. Antigen specificity is unknown. Material: PBMCs. The sequence came from a woman aged 18-35 years in good health and CMV-seronegative. The V and J genes are TRBV5-6 and TRBJ2-2, with D possibly being TRBD1 (6 bases). Here the CDR3 reads CASSLWDIGELFF. The DNA of the CDR3 is TGTGCCAGCAGCTTGTGGGACATTGGGGAGCTGTTTTTT. Based on the CDR3 plus reference TRBV5-6 and TRBJ2-2, the full variable domain is DAGVTQSPTHLIKTRGQQVTLRCSPKSGHDTVSWYQQALGQGPQFIFQYYEEEERQRGNFPDRFSGHQFPNYSSELNVNALLLGDSALYLCASSLWDIGELFFGEGSRLTVL.